The sequence of this T cell receptor beta chain was determined in a study of OX40 agonist ivuxolimab in advanced cancers. Describing the broader study: Ivuxolimab, which targeted the costimulatory receptor OX40 (CD134), was an agonistic, fully human IgG2 monoclonal antibody. Intravenous ivuxolimab was administered to patients every 2 weeks at six dose levels: 0.01, 0.1, 0.3, 1.5, 3 and 10 mg/kg. Among the roughly 52 dose-escalation patients, around 20 had hepatocellular carcinoma, about 15 melanoma, 9 renal cell carcinoma and 9 head and neck cancer. In the dose-escalation cohort, 70% to 90% of patients were male, and the mean age was 60 years with a range of about 20 to 80. Prior anti-PD-1, anti-PD-L1 or anti-CTLA-4 therapy was permitted, and 40% of dose-escalation patients had received checkpoint inhibitors. Partial responses occurred in three dose-escalation patients: two with cutaneous melanoma and one with hepatocellular carcinoma. The purpose of peripheral TCRbeta sequencing was to test whether ivuxolimab changed TCR sequence diversity and led to clonal T-cell expansion. The paper describes the monotherapy dose-escalation part (N of about 47 patients) of the phase I trial of ivuxolimab.

What the authors observed across the whole study: The antigen specificity of the peripheral T cells that underwent clonal expansion was not determined. Low levels of normalized T-cell clonal expansion were also shown by some nonresponding patients. Partial responders in the 0.1-3.0 mg/kg groups had among the lowest normalized peripheral clonal expansion, especially among CD8+ T cells. After ivuxolimab, more expanded clones were found on average in CD8+ T cells than in CD4+ T cells. At doses of 0.1 to 3.0 mg/kg, clonal expansion of both CD4+ and CD8+ T cells in blood was seen between baseline and week 6.

There are 15 amino acids in the CDR3, from cysteine to phenylalanine inclusive. Only the CDR3 portion is preserved as DNA: 45 bases, with reading frame beginning at the first base. Here V drops 6 bases and J drops 5 bases, and the junction holds 8 bases not matched to any gene. Sequences KGHSH (CDR1) and LQKENI (CDR2) are obtained from the germline V gene. Patients with autoimmune disease history or receiving systemic immunosuppression were excluded from the trial. In every dose cohort, peripheral blood was drawn for TCR sequencing at baseline, cycle 4 day 1, and cycle 7 day 1. The samples were drawn from a first-in-human, open-label, multicenter phase I dose-escalation trial of ivuxolimab. The trial enrolled adults with locally advanced or metastatic head and neck squamous cell, hepatocellular, melanoma or renal cell carcinoma. CD4+ and CD8+ T cells were sorted separately from peripheral blood before TCR sequencing.

Genomic DNA was isolated from the sorted cells so that the TCRbeta CDR3 region could be sequenced. The immunoSEQ Assay was used for sequencing of TCRbeta CDR3 regions. TCRdb limited this immuneACCESS table to in-frame rearrangements with V and J called. A share of clones is missing; checked studies link under half to unresolved V genes, and the rest is unexplained. The sample records 70,000 to 95,000 clones, around 90% of which are singletons. Clones ranked in the top ten supply roughly 0.32% of the sample. Worth noting for this clone: Its antigen is unknown. No clone much larger than this one lies a single base away; base qualities are absent.

The sequence was collected from an adult with an advanced solid tumor such as melanoma, head and neck, liver or kidney cancer. The source was CD4+ or CD8+ T cells sorted from blood, collected in a trial of the OX40 agonist ivuxolimab. The chain is assembled from TRBV18 and TRBJ1-1, with 11 bases in between that match TRBD1. The CDR3: CASSSGTGGETEAFF. The sequenced DNA: TGTGCCAGCTCCTCCGGGACAGGGGGAGAAACTGAAGCTTTCTTT.